This passage covers 25 T cell receptor beta chains from one sample sequenced in a study of CD8+ T cells in alopecia areata. Extraction of RNA preceded its reverse transcription into cDNA, which served as the sequencing template. Sequenced by immunoSEQ multiplex PCR; TCRdb stores in-frame clones only, minus some. This repertoire shows about 180,000 clones, about 61% found once; its top ten account for more than 15%. Treatment noted: oral pan-JAK inhibitor, 5-10 mg twice daily. Specimen: CD4+ T cells sorted from blood, collected at roughly week 55, from a patient treated with tofacitinib. The receptor set was obtained from a human donor with alopecia areata.

The chain combines TRBV30 with TRBJ1-6, with D uncertain. The germline V gene encodes CDR1 GTSNPN and CDR2 SVGIG (reference sequence). The CDR3 extends over 15 amino acids. The V end lost 0 bases, the J end lost 9 bases, and 15 bases lay between the germline ends. The CDR3 region is CAWSVGGLKTSPLHF. CDR3 nucleotides: TGTGCCTGGAGTGTAGGTGGGCTAAAGACTTCACCCCTCCACTTT.

The chain carries TRBV29-1 and TRBJ1-1; a possible D gene is TRBD1 (6 bases). Germline CDR1 SQVTM, CDR2 ANQGSEA. V was pared by 3 bases and J by 3 bases, with 14 bases between. The CDR3 extends over 14 amino acids. CDR3 residues: CSVDKRAGDTEAFF. Written as DNA, the CDR3 is TGCAGCGTTGATAAAAGGGCAGGGGACACTGAAGCTTTCTTT.

The genes are TRBV9 and TRBJ2-5; TRBD2 agrees at 10 bases. Germline V CDR1 and CDR2: SGDLS, YYNGEE. The length of the CDR3 is 15 residues. The V segment lost 2 bases and the J segment 2 bases; nucleotides outside the gene matches: 3. CDR3 in amino acids: CASSVSGGLQETQYF. CDR3 DNA sequence: TGTGCCAGCAGCGTTAGCGGGGGGCTACAAGAGACCCAGTACTTC.

This clone appeared a few times. The chain has TRBV4-1 and TRBJ2-1; 15 bases map to TRBD2. This CDR3 is built from 16 residues. With 0 bases clipped from V and 9 bases from J, the junction kept 3 bases outside the gene matches. Germline V gives CDR1 MGHRA, CDR2 YSYEKL. The CDR3 here is CASSQDPGLAGGEQFF. The CDR3, as DNA: TGCGCCAGCAGCCAAGATCCGGGACTAGCGGGGGGTGAGCAGTTCTTC.

V and J are TRBV9 and TRBJ1-2, with D possibly TRBD1 on 5 matching bases. V was pared by 0 bases and J by 7 bases, with 22 bases between. Per the germline V gene, CDR1 is SGDLS and CDR2 is YYNGEE. The CDR3 extends over 17 amino acids. CDR3 DNA: TGTGCCAGCAGCGTAGCATTTGGCGGGGCAGGGTCCGGTGGCTACACCTTC. Translating it yields CASSVAFGGAGSGGYTF.

The chain is built from TRBV29-1 and TRBJ2-1; D is uncertain. V was pared by 6 bases and J by 4 bases, with 10 bases between. Germline lookup yields CDR1 SQVTM and CDR2 ANQGSEA. CDR3 length: 12 amino acids. CDR3 residues: CSVNGNYNEQFF. Written as DNA, the CDR3 is TGCAGCGTCAATGGGAATTACAATGAGCAGTTCTTC.

This chain uses TRBV28 with TRBJ2-1; 9 bases agree with TRBD2. The CDR3 covers 16 residues. Trimming cost V 5 bases and J 2 bases; bases outside gene matches: 7. Germline CDR1 reads MDHEN; CDR2 reads SYDVKM. The CDR3 loop reads CASSPSPSGAYNEQFF. CDR3 coding DNA: TGTGCCAGCAGTCCCTCCCCTAGCGGGGCCTACAATGAGCAGTTCTTC.

Comment on this clone: Since a much larger clone is just one base distant, this may be a read error. The chain employs TRBV5-1 and TRBJ2-1; the D is unclear. Germline V gene sequence: CDR1 SGHRS, CDR2 YFSETQ. V lost 1 base, J lost 10 bases, and 12 bases lay in between. The CDR3 sequence is 13 residues long. The DNA for the CDR3 is TGCGCCAGCAGCTTGTTTGACAACTACGAGCAGTTCTTC. Its protein is CASSLFDNYEQFF.

This chain connects TRBV10-3 to TRBJ2-7; the D is unclear. Trimming removed 0 bases from V and 3 bases from J, with 6 bases in between. CDR1 and CDR2 from the germline V gene are ENHRY and SYGVKD. The CDR3 consists of 13 residues. CDR3 sequence (DNA): TGTGCCATCAGTGAGTCCCGGGTCTACGAGCAGTACTTC. Translating gives CAISESRVYEQYF.

The chain couples TRBV11-2 to TRBJ2-5; 13 nucleotides line up with TRBD2. J lost 5 bases, V lost 5 bases, and 11 bases had no gene match. CDR3 length: 17 residues. Germline CDR1 is SGHAT and CDR2 is FQNNGV. The CDR3 region is CASSLRTSGGLGETQYF. The CDR3 DNA sequence: TGTGCCAGCAGCCTGAGGACTAGCGGGGGCCTAGGGGAGACCCAGTACTTC.

Comment on this clone: Additional DNA sequences in this sample encode the identical CDR3. The chain uses TRBV30 and TRBJ2-7; D is perhaps TRBD1 (5 bases). Germline V gene lookup returns CDR1 GTSNPN and CDR2 SVGIG (reference sequence). Trimming shortened V by 5 bases and J by 3 bases, and 8 bases separated the two germline ends. The CDR3 is 11 residues long. The CDR3 protein is CAWSGNYEQYF. In DNA, the CDR3 is TGTGCCTGGTCAGGGAACTACGAGCAGTACTTC.

The rearrangement joins TRBV6-5 to TRBJ2-7; 12 bases align to TRBD2. The CDR3 is 15 amino acids. Unmatched junction bases numbered 4, after V lost 5 bases and J lost 2 bases. CDR1 MNHEY and CDR2 SVGAGI come from the germline V gene. CDR3 sequence (DNA): TGTGCCAGCAGTCATAGGACTAGCGGGACCTACGAGCAGTACTTC. Protein product: CASSHRTSGTYEQYF.

This clone was seen more than once but under ten times. Distinct nucleotide sequences in the sample also encode this CDR3. The J gene is TRBJ2-5, the V gene TRBV15; 8 nucleotides match TRBD2. The CDR3 covers 15 residues. The germline V gene encodes CDR1 LNHNV and CDR2 YYDKDF (reference sequence). Trimming cost V 0 bases and J 2 bases; bases outside gene matches: 2. The CDR3: CATSRDRGGQETQYF. The DNA for the CDR3 is TGTGCCACCAGCAGAGATCGGGGGGGACAAGAGACCCAGTACTTC.

The chain employs TRBV11-2 and TRBJ2-1; 11 bases are a match to TRBD2. CDR3 length: 16 residues. Per germline, CDR1 SGHAT and CDR2 FQNNGV. The V segment lost 4 bases and the J segment 8 bases; nucleotides outside the gene matches: 10. This CDR3 reads CASSSIAGGLGDEQFF. CDR3 in DNA: TGTGCCAGCAGCTCCATAGCGGGGGGGCTGGGAGATGAGCAGTTCTTC.

The chain has TRBV7-9 and TRBJ1-1, with no clear D. The CDR3 covers 15 residues. Germline CDR1 SEHNR, CDR2 FQNEAQ (reference sequence). The V gene lost 1 base and the J gene lost 1 base, with 10 bases spanning the gap. CDR3 amino acids: CASSLERKKNTEAFF. The CDR3, as DNA: TGTGCCAGCAGCTTAGAGCGGAAGAAGAACACTGAAGCTTTCTTT.

V gene TRBV11-1 combines with J gene TRBJ2-7; a possible D gene is TRBD2 (5 bases). Trimming removed 5 bases at V and 3 bases at J, with 11 bases between. Germline V gives CDR1 SGHAT, CDR2 FQDESV (reference sequence). This CDR3 is built from 13 residues. The DNA for the CDR3 is TGTGCCAGCAGCCGAACCGGGAACTACGAGCAGTACTTC. Translation: CASSRTGNYEQYF.

This clone was seen a handful of times. As DNA, the CDR3 is TGTGCCAAGCCGAACGGGGAGCTGTTTTTT. Its translation: CAKPNGELFF. J is TRBJ2-2 and V is TRBV6-5; D is unclear. The V gene lost 10 bases and the J gene lost 7 bases, with 7 bases spanning the gap. The CDR3 has 10 residues. Germline V gives CDR1 MNHEY, CDR2 SVGAGI.

The rearrangement uses TRBV15 and TRBJ2-2, with 10 bases fitting TRBD2. V was pared by 0 bases and J by 9 bases, with 4 bases of the junction left unmatched. Per the germline V gene, CDR1 is LNHNV and CDR2 is YYDKDF (reference sequence). The CDR3 consists of 15 residues. Here the CDR3 reads CATSRELAGARELFF. In nucleotides, the CDR3 is TGTGCCACCAGCAGAGAGCTAGCGGGGGCCCGGGAGCTGTTTTTT.

This clone appeared a few times. The chain couples TRBV6-5 to TRBJ1-2, with D hard to call. The CDR3 covers 12 residues. CDR1 MNHEY and CDR2 SVGAGI come from the germline V gene. Trimming cost V 8 bases and J 6 bases, with 13 bases left between them. The CDR3 DNA sequence: TGTGCCAGCCTTGCGGATGGCGATGGCTACACCTTC. Its translation: CASLADGDGYTF.

The chain recombines TRBV29-1 with TRBJ2-1; TRBD1 matches at 9 bases. The CDR3 sequence is 13 residues long. Germline V gene lookup returns CDR1 SQVTM and CDR2 ANQGSEA. Unmatched junction bases numbered 5, after V lost 7 bases and J lost 4 bases. The CDR3 DNA reads as TGCAGCGCCACAGGGGGCTATTACAATGAGCAGTTCTTC. It codes for CSATGGYYNEQFF.

The chain uses TRBV4-1 and TRBJ1-5; maybe TRBD1 (5 bases). The CDR3 is 15 amino acids. Per the germline V gene, CDR1 is MGHRA and CDR2 is YSYEKL. V lost 4 bases and J lost 1, with 11 bases in between. This CDR3 is CASSPGKVSNQPQHF. DNA of the CDR3: TGCGCCAGCAGCCCAGGGAAAGTGAGCAATCAGCCCCAGCATTTT.

The genes are TRBV6-1 and TRBJ2-3, with TRBD1 as a possible D gene (6 bases). Trimming stripped 5 bases from V and 0 bases from J, with 12 bases between. In germline, CDR1 is MNHNS, CDR2 SASEGT. The CDR3 extends over 15 amino acids. The CDR3 DNA reads as TGTGCCAGCAGTTTCGGGACAAAGAGCACAGATACGCAGTATTTT. Residues: CASSFGTKSTDTQYF.

V gene TRBV19 combines with J gene TRBJ2-5; TRBD1 is a possible D gene (5 bases). The CDR3 runs 13 residues. V shed 5 bases and J shed 9 bases, with 16 bases lying between them. Germline values: CDR1 LNHDA, CDR2 SQIVND (reference sequence). The CDR3 sequence: CASSPQGPVSQYF. The CDR3 DNA reads as TGTGCCAGTAGTCCGCAGGGCCCTGTATCCCAGTACTTC. Using reference TRBV19 and TRBJ2-5 for the parts outside the CDR3, the full variable domain is DGGITQSPKYLFRKEGQNVTLSCEQNLNHDAMYWYRQDPGQGLRLIYYSQIVNDFQKGDIAEGYSVSREKKESFPLTVTSAQKNPTAFYLCASSPQGPVSQYFGPGTRLLVL.

The chain is built from TRBV29-1 and TRBJ2-7; D is unresolved. Germline V lookup: CDR1 SQVTM, CDR2 ANQGSEA. Trimming shortened V by 7 bases and J by 2 bases, and 12 bases separated the two germline ends. The CDR3 totals 12 residues. CDR3 bases: TGCAGCGCAGCCGACACGACCTACGAGCAGTACTTC. Its protein is CSAADTTYEQYF.

This clone has only one observation. The chain carries TRBV29-1 and TRBJ1-2; TRBD1 agrees at 9 bases. Trimming at V came to 6 bases and at J to 4 bases, leaving 9 bases not matched to a gene. The CDR3 totals 14 residues. CDR1 and CDR2 from the germline V gene are SQVTM and ANQGSEA. The CDR3 coding sequence is TGCAGCGTAACCCGGGACAGGGTTAGCTATGGCTACACCTTC. Protein: CSVTRDRVSYGYTF.